This is a list of T cell receptor beta chains from one sample in a study of blood T cell repertoires in COVID-19. Here immunoSEQ multiplex PCR was the method, and the copy in TCRdb shows in-frame clones only, minus some. The sample records approximately 140,000 clones, roughly nine tenths being singletons. Sample: peripheral blood. The origin of the receptors is a human donor with COVID-19, enrolled during active disease. The donor label of this sample is uncertain. The CDR3 runs from the conserved cysteine through the conserved F or W. A D gene is named only where the DNA matches it firmly. Clone size appears in some rows only: once, few, many, or a class for an expanded clone.

J gene	V gene	clone size	D gene	CDR3 DNA	CDR3 protein
TRBJ1-2	TRBV4-1	.	.	TGCGCCAGCAGCCAAGAAGGCAGGCCAAACTATGGCTACACCTTC	CASSQEGRPNYGYTF
TRBJ1-1	TRBV5-5	.	.	TGTGCCAGCAGCTTGGAAGGGGGAGTAGGCACTGAAGCTTTCTTT	CASSLEGGVGTEAFF
TRBJ1-1	TRBV6-5	.	.	TGTGCCAGCAGTCCCTCAATAGAGGACACTGAAGCTTTCTTT	CASSPSIEDTEAFF
TRBJ2-1	TRBV5-4	.	TRBD1	TGTGCCAGCAGCTTGAACCCGGGACAGGGATACAATGAGCAGTTCTTC	CASSLNPGQGYNEQFF
TRBJ1-6	TRBV12-5	.	.	TGTGCTAGTGGCACCGACTGGAATTCACCCCTCCACTTT	CASGTDWNSPLHF
TRBJ2-5	TRBV2	once	TRBD1	TGTGCCAGTTTGACAGGGAGCCAAGAGACCCAGTACTTC	CASLTGSQETQYF
TRBJ2-7	TRBV2	.	TRBD2	TGTGCCAGCAGTGAAGGGACTAGGGGCTACGAGCAGTACTTC	CASSEGTRGYEQYF
TRBJ1-5	TRBV5-1	once	.	TGCGCCAGCAGCGCGGGGGACATAAATAGCAATCAGCCCCAGCATTTT	CASSAGDINSNQPQHF
TRBJ1-2	TRBV7-2	.	TRBD1	TGTGCCAGCAGCTTATGGGGGACAGATGCTAACTATGGCTACACCTTC	CASSLWGTDANYGYTF
TRBJ1-4	TRBV27	.	TRBD1	TGTGCCAGCAGCCTGACAGGGACAGATGAAAAACTGTTTTTT	CASSLTGTDEKLFF
TRBJ1-1	TRBV7-9	.	.	TGTGCCAGCAGCCAAACAGGGTACACTGAAGCTTTCTTT	CASSQTGYTEAFF
TRBJ1-3	TRBV19	once	TRBD1	TGTGCCAGTACCCTGGACAGGGAGAACACCATATATTTT	CASTLDRENTIYF
TRBJ2-5	TRBV18	.	.	TGTGCCAGCTCACCATCGACAGAGCCACAAGAGACCCAGTACTTC	CASSPSTEPQETQYF
TRBJ2-6	TRBV6-5	once	.	TGTGCCAGCAGTCCCTACAGGGCTGGGGCCAACGTCCTGACTTTC	CASSPYRAGANVLTF
TRBJ2-3	TRBV4-2	once	TRBD2	TGTGCCAGCAGCCCGACACTAGCGGGACAACTTAGAGATACGCAGTATTTT	CASSPTLAGQLRDTQYF
TRBJ1-1	TRBV5-1	once	TRBD1	TGCGCCAGCAGCTTGTACGCCCAGGGGGTGCCCGAAGCTTTCTTT	CASSLYAQGVPEAFF
TRBJ1-1	TRBV6-2/TRBV6-3	.	.	TGTGCCAGCAGTTACGGGGATAGGGGGAAGGCTTTCTTT	CASSYGDRGKAFF
TRBJ2-5	TRBV10-2	.	.	TGCGCCAGCGGAGGCGGGCAAGAGACCCAGTACTTC	CASGGGQETQYF
TRBJ1-2	TRBV19	.	TRBD1	TGTGCCAGTAGCTTCACAGGGGGCGCAGGCTACACCTTC	CASSFTGGAGYTF
TRBJ1-1	TRBV19	.	TRBD1	TGTGCCAGTAGAACCCCCCAACAGGGGATGCACACTGAAGCTTTCTTT	CASRTPQQGMHTEAFF
TRBJ1-2	TRBV6-1	.	TRBD1	TGTGCCAGCAGTGAAGTGGACAGGGGGGGTGGCTACACCTTC	CASSEVDRGGGYTF
TRBJ1-2	TRBV2	.	.	TGTGCCAGCAGTAATAACAGGGTCAAATCCTATGGCTACACCTTC	CASSNNRVKSYGYTF
TRBJ2-5	TRBV7-9	once	TRBD1	TGTGCCAGCAGCCACATAAACAGGGGGGAAGAGACCCAGTACTTC	CASSHINRGEETQYF
TRBJ1-6	TRBV4-1	.	TRBD1	TGCGCCAGCAGCCAGTCGGGACAGGGAGATTCACCCCTCCACTTT	CASSQSGQGDSPLHF
TRBJ2-7	TRBV6-5	.	.	TGTGCCAGCAGAGAGGACACTCGAACCTACGAGCAGTACTTC	CASREDTRTYEQYF
TRBJ2-7	TRBV27	.	.	TGTGCCAGCAGTTTGCAGGGCCCCTACGAGCAGTACTTC	CASSLQGPYEQYF
TRBJ2-3	TRBV13	.	TRBD1	TGTGCCAGCACTATACTGGACAGGGTATATCCAGATACGCAGTATTTT	CASTILDRVYPDTQYF
TRBJ2-2	TRBV25-1	.	.	TGTGCCAGCAGTGCCACCGGGACACCGAACACCGGGGAGCTGTTTTTT	CASSATGTPNTGELFF
TRBJ2-3	TRBV6-6	once	TRBD1	TGTGCCAGCAGTTATGGACAGGGGGGAGATACGCAGTATTTT	CASSYGQGGDTQYF
TRBJ1-1	TRBV5-1	.	TRBD1	TGCGCCAGCAGCCCAGGACAGGGGTTAGAGAACACTGAAGCTTTCTTT	CASSPGQGLENTEAFF
TRBJ2-5	TRBV18	.	TRBD1	TGTGCCAGCTCACAGCGGACAGGGGGGGAGACCCAGTACTTC	CASSQRTGGETQYF
TRBJ1-6	TRBV18	once	.	TGTGCCAGCTCACCAGACAGCTCCTATAATTCACCCCTCCACTTT	CASSPDSSYNSPLHF
TRBJ1-1	TRBV18	.	TRBD1	TGTGCCAGCTCCCGACAGGGGGCGAACACTGAAGCTTTCTTT	CASSRQGANTEAFF
TRBJ2-7	TRBV5-4	.	.	TGTGCCAGCAGCTTGAAACCCCCGTCTAACGAGCAGTACTTC	CASSLKPPSNEQYF